This T cell receptor (beta chain) was obtained from a study of cytomegalovirus exposure and HLA in healthy donors. With 60 Vbeta and 13 Jbeta primers, the PCR was carried out. Profiled with immunoSEQ multiplex PCR; TCRdb holds only in-frame clones, not every one. The sample carries 120,000 to 150,000 clones, 60% to 85% recorded once. This clonotype was obtained from a male donor in good health and CMV-seronegative. The sample was PBMCs.

The CDR3 loop is CATSRKDRGHEQFF. As DNA, the CDR3 is TGTGCCACCAGCAGAAAGGACAGGGGGCATGAGCAGTTCTTC. The V call is TRBV15, the J call TRBJ2-1, with TRBD1 identical over 11 bases. V lost 2 bases, J lost 8 bases, and 2 bases stayed unmatched. This CDR3 region has 14 residues. CDR1 is LNHNV and CDR2 is YYDKDF in the germline V gene (reference sequence).